The 4 T cell receptor beta chains below come from one sample, sequenced in a study of control samples from healthy donors and cancer patients. Produced via immunoSEQ multiplex PCR; TCRdb's table is partial and in-frame only. Of 150,000 to 200,000 clones listed, approximately 92% were seen once; the top ten hold 1.4%. Material: blood. The receptors here all came from a man aged 30 to 39 in good health.

DNA of the CDR3: TGTGCCAGCAGCCACCAGCAGGGGGGCCTCACAGATACGCAGTATTTT. It translates to CASSHQQGGLTDTQYF. V usage is TRBV11-2 and J usage is TRBJ2-3; D perhaps matches TRBD1 (7 bases). The length of the CDR3 is 16 residues. In germline, CDR1 is SGHAT, CDR2 FQNNGV. Trimming cost V 5 bases and J 2 bases, with 17 bases left between them. Together with reference TRBV11-2 and TRBJ2-3, the CDR3 gives the full variable domain: EAGVAQSPRYKIIEKRQSVAFWCNPISGHATLYWYQQILGQGPKLLIQFQNNGVVDDSQLPKDRFSAERLKGVDSTLKIQPAKLEDSAVYLCASSHQQGGLTDTQYFGPGTRLTVL.

The V gene is TRBV5-4, the J gene TRBJ2-2, with TRBD2 identical over 7 bases. Trimming at V came to 4 bases and at J to 0 bases, leaving 6 bases not matched to a gene. The CDR3 has 16 residues. Per the germline V gene, CDR1 is SGHNT and CDR2 is YYREEE (reference sequence). The CDR3 sequence is CASSPGRVSNTGELFF. The CDR3 DNA sequence: TGTGCCAGCAGCCCTGGGAGGGTATCGAACACCGGGGAGCTGTTTTTT.

The chain combines TRBV7-9 with TRBJ2-1; D perhaps matches TRBD1 (5 bases). V was pared by 4 bases and J by 4 bases, with 23 bases between. CDR3 length: 18 amino acids. The germline CDR1 and CDR2 sequences are SEHNR and FQNEAQ (reference sequence). CDR3 coding DNA: TGTGCCAGCAGCTCATCGGACCCTCGGGCAGGGAAGTACAATGAGCAGTTCTTC. This gives the protein CASSSSDPRAGKYNEQFF.

This rearrangement joins TRBV25-1 to TRBJ1-6; 10 bases line up with TRBD1. Germline-derived CDR1 and CDR2 are MGHDK and SYGVNS. With 4 bases clipped from V and 7 bases from J, the junction kept 10 bases outside the gene matches. The CDR3 sequence is 17 residues long. For the CDR3, the DNA is TGTGCCAGCAGTGGGGGACAGGGGCAGCTCTGGAATTCACCCCTCCACTTT. This sequence encodes CASSGGQGQLWNSPLHF.